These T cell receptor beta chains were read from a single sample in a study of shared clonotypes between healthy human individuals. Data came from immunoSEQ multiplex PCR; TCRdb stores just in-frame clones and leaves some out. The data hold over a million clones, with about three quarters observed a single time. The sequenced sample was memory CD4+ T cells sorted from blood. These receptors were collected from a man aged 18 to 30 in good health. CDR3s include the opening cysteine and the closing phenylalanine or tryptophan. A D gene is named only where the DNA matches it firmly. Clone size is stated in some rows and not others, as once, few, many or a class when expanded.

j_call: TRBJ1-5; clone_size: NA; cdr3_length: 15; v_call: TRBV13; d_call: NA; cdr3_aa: CASSLGLGSNQPQHF; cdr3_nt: TGTGCCAGCAGCTTAGGCCTTGGTAGCAATCAGCCCCAGCATTTT
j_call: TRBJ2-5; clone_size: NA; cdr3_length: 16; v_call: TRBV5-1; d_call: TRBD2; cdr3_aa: CASSLEASGRQETQYF; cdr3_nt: TGCGCCAGCAGCTTGGAGGCTAGCGGGAGACAAGAGACCCAGTACTTC
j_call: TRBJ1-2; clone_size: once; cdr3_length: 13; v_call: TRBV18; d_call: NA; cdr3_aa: CASSGGSNYGYTF; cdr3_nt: TGTGCCAGCTCGGGAGGGTCTAACTATGGCTACACCTTC
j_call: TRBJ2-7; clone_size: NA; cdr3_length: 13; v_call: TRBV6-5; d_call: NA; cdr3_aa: CASSSLGGYEQYF; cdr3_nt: TGTGCCAGCAGTTCCTTGGGGGGCTACGAGCAGTACTTC
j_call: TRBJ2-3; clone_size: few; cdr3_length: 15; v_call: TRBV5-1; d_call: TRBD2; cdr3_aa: CASSLSGGAVDTQYF; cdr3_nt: TGCGCCAGCAGCTTGTCCGGGGGGGCCGTAGATACGCAGTATTTT
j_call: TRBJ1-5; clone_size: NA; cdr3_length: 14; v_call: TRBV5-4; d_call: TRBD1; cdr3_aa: CASSSGGAGQPQHF; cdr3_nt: TGTGCCAGCAGCTCAGGGGGAGCGGGTCAGCCCCAGCATTTT
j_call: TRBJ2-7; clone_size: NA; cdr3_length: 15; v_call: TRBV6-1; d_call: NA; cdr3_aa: CASSNLRLGPYEQYF; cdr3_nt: TGTGCCAGCAGTAACCTTCGGTTAGGCCCGTACGAGCAGTACTTC
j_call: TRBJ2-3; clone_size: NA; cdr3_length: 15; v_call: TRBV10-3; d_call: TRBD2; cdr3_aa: CAIGSSGRSTDTQYF; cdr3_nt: TGTGCCATCGGTTCTAGCGGGAGAAGCACAGATACGCAGTATTTT
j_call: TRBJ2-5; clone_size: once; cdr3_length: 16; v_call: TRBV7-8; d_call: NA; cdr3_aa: CASSTGRLAMFETQYF; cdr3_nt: TGTGCCAGCAGCACAGGGAGACTAGCAATGTTTGAGACCCAGTACTTC
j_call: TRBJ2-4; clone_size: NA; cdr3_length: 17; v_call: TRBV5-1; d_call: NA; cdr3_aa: CATRRGFVRPSEDIQYF; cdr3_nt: TGCGCCACCCGACGGGGGTTTGTGAGGCCTAGTGAGGACATTCAGTACTTC
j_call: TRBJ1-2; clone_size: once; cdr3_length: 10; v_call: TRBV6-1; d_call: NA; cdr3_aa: CASGEYGYTF; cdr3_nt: TGTGCCAGCGGCGAGTATGGCTACACCTTC
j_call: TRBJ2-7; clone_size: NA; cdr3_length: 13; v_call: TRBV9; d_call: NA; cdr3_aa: CASSPGVGYEQYF; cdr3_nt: TGTGCCAGCAGCCCTGGGGTAGGCTACGAGCAGTACTTC
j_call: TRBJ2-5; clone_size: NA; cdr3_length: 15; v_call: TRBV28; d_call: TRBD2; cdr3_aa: CASSSGGPGRETQYF; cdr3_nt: TGTGCCAGCAGTTCGGGGGGGCCGGGGAGAGAGACCCAGTACTTC